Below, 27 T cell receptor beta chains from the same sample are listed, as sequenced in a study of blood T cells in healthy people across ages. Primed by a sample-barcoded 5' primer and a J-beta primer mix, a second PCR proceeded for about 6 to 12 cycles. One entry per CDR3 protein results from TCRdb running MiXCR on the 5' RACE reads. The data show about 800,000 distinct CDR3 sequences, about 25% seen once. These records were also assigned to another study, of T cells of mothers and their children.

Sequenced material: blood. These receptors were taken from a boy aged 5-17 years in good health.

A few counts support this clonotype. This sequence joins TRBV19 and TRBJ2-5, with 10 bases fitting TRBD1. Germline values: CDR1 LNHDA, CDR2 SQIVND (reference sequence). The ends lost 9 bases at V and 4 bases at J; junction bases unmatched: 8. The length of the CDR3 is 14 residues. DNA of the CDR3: TGTGCCAGCTCGGACAGGGGGATCTTAGAGACCCAGTACTTC. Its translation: CASSDRGILETQYF.

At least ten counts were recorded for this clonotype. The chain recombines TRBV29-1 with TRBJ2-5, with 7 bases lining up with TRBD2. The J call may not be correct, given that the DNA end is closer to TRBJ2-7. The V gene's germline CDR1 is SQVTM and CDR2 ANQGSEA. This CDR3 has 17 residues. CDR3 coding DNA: TGCAGCGCCGCCCCGCAGGGTGGTAGCGGGCTGAGGTACGAGCAGTACTTC. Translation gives CSAAPQGGSGLRYEQYF.

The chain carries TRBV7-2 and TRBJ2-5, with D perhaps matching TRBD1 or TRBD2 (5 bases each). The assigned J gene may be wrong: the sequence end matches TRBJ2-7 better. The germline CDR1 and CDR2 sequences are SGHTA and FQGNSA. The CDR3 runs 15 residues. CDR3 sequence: CASSLGGFISYEQYF. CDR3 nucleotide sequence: TGTGCCAGCAGCTTAGGGGGGTTTATCTCCTACGAGCAGTACTTC.

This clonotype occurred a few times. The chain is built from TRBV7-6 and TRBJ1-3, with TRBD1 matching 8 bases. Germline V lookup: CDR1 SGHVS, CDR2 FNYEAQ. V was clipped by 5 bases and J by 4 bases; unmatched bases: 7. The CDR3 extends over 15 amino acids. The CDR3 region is CASSPRQGSGNTIYF. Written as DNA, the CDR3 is TGTGCCAGCAGCCCACGACAGGGGAGCGGAAACACCATATATTTT.

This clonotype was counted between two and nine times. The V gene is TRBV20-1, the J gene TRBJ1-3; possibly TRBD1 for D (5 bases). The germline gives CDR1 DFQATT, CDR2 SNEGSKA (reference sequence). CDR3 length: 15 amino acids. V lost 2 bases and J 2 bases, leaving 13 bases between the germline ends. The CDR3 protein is CSARLDGGTGNTIYF. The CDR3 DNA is TGCAGTGCTAGACTAGACGGGGGAACTGGAAACACCATATATTTT.

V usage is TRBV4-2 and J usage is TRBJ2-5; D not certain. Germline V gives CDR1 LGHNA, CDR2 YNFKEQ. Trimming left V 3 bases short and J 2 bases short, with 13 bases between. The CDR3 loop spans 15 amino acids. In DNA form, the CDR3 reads TGTGCCAGCAGCCAGGCCGAAAAACCTCAAGAGACCCAGTACTTC. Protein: CASSQAEKPQETQYF.

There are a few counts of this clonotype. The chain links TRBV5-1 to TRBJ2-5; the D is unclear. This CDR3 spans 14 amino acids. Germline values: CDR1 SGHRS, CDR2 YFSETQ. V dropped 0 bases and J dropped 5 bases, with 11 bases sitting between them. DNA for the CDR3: TGCGCCAGCAGCTTGGATCTGATGCCTGAGACCCAGTACTTC. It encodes CASSLDLMPETQYF.

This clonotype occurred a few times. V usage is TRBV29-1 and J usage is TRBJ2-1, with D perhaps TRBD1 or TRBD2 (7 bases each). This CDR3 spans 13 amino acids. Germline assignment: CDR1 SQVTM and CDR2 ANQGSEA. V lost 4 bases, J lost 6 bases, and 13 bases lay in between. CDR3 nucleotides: TGCAGCGTTGGGGGAGGGGGCGGCAATGAGCAGTTCTTC. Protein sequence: CSVGGGGGNEQFF.

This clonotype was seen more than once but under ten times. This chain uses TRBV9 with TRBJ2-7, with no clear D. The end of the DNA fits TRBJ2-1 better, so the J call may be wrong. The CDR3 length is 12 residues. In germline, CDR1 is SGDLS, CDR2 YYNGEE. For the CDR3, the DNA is TGTGCCAGCAGCGGCCACGTGAATGAGCAGTTCTTC. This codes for CASSGHVNEQFF.

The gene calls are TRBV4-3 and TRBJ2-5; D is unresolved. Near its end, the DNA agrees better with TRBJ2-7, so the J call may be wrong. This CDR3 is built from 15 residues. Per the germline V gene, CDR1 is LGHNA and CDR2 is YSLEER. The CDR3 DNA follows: TGCGCCAGCAGCCAAGATAGGGTCAGCGCCTACGAGCAGTACTTC. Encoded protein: CASSQDRVSAYEQYF.

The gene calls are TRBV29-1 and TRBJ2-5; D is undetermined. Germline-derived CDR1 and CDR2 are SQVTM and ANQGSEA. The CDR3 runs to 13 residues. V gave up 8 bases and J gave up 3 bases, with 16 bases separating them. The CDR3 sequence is CSLAPSEEETQYF. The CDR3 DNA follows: TGCAGCCTGGCCCCCAGTGAGGAAGAGACCCAGTACTTC. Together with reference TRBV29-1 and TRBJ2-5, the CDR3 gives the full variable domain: SAVISQKPSRDICQRGTSLTIQCQVDSQVTMMFWYRQQPGQSLTLIATANQGSEATYESGFVIDKFPISRPNLTFSTLTVSNMSPEDSSIYLCSLAPSEEETQYFGPGTRLLVL.

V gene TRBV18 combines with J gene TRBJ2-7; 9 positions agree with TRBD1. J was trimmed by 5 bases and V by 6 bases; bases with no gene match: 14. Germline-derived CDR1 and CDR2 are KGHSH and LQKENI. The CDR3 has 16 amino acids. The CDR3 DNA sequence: TGTGCCAGCTCCCTTATTACCGGGACAGGGTTCAACGAGCAGTACTTC. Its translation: CASSLITGTGFNEQYF.

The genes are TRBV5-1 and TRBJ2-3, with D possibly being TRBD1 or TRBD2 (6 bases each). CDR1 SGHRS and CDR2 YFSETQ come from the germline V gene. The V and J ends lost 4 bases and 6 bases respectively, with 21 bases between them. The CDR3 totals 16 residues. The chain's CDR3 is CASSMAAPGAQDTQYF. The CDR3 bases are TGCGCCAGCAGCATGGCAGCTCCGGGGGCACAGGATACGCAGTATTTT.

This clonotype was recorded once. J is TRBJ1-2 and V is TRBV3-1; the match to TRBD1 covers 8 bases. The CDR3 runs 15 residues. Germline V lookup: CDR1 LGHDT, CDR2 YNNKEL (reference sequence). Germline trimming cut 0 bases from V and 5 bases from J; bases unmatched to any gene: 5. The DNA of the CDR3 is TGTGCCAGCAGCCAAGATTTTCAGGGGGCTTATGGCTACACCTTC. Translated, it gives CASSQDFQGAYGYTF. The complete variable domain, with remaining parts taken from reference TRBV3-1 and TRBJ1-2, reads DTAVSQTPKYLVTQMGNDKSIKCEQNLGHDTMYWYKQDSKKFLKIMFSYNNKELIINETVPNRFSPKSPDKAHLNLHINSLELGDSAVYFCASSQDFQGAYGYTFGSGTRLTVV.

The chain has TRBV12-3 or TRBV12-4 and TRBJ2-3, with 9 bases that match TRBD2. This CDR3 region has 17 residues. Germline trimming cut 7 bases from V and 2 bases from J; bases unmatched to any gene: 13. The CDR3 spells CASIRTPAGGHTDTQYF. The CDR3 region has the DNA TGTGCCAGCATTAGAACCCCAGCGGGGGGACACACAGATACGCAGTATTTT.

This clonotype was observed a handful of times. CDR3: CASSLTGGATDTQYF. The CDR3 nucleotides read TGTGCCAGCAGCCTCACTGGCGGAGCCACAGATACGCAGTATTTT. The V call is TRBV7-3, the J call TRBJ2-3, with unresolved D. There are 15 residues in the CDR3. Germline values: CDR1 SGHTA, CDR2 FQGTGA. Trimming took off 5 bases at V and 2 bases at J, with 14 bases between the two ends.

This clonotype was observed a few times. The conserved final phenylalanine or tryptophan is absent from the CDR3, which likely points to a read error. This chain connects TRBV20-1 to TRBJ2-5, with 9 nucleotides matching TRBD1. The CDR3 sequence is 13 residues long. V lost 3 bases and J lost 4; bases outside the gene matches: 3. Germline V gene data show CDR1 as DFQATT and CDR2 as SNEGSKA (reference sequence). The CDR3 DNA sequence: TGCAGTGCTAGGTACAGGGGGCTAGAGACCCAGTACCTC. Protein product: CSARYRGLETQYL.

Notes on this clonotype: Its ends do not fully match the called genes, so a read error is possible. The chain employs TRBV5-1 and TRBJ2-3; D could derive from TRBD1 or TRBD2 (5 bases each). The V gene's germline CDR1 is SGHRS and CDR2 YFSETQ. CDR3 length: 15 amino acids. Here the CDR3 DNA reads TGCGCCGGCAGCCACGGTGGGGGATTAACAGGTACGCAGTATTTT. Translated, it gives CAGSHGGGLTGTQYF.

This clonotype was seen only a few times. CDR3 in amino acids: CASSQAATGELFF. Written as DNA, the CDR3 is TGTGCCAGCAGCCAAGCGGCTACCGGGGAGCTGTTTTTT. The V gene is TRBV12-3 or TRBV12-4, the J gene TRBJ2-2, with D maybe TRBD2 (5 bases). This CDR3 has 13 residues. V lost 6 bases to trimming and J lost 5 bases, with 10 bases between them.

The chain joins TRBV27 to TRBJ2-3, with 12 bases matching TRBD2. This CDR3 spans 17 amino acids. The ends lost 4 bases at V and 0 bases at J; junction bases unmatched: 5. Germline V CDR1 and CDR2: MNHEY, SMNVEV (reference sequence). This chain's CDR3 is CASSSGLAGSSTDTQYF. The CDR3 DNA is TGTGCCAGCAGTTCCGGACTAGCGGGGAGTAGCACAGATACGCAGTATTTT.

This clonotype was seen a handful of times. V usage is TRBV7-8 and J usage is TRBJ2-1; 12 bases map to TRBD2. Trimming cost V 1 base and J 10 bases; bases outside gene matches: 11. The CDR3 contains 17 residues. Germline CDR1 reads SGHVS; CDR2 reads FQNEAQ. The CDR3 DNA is TGTGCCAGCAGCTTAGGACTAGCGGGAGTTGATATCGGGGAGCAGTTCTTC. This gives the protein CASSLGLAGVDIGEQFF.

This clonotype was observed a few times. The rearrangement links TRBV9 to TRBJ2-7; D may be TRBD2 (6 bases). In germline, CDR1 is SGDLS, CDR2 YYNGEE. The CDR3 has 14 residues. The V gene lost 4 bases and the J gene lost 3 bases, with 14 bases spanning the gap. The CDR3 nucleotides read TGTGCCAGCAGCCCCGGAGGGCTCTACTACGAGCAGTACTTC. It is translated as CASSPGGLYYEQYF.

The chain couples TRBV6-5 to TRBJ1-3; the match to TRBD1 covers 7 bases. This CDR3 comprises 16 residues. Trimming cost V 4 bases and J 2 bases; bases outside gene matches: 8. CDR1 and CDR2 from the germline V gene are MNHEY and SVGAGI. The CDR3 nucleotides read TGTGCCAGCAGTTCATTCCCGACAGGGACTGGAAACACCATATATTTT. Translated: CASSSFPTGTGNTIYF.

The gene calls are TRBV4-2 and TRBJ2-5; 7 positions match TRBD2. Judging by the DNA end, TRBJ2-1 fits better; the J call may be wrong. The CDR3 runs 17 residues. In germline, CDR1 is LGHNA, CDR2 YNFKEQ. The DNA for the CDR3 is TGTGCCAGCAGCCAGGCTGCGGCGGGAGTCTCCTACAATGAGCAGTTCTTC. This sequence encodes CASSQAAAGVSYNEQFF.

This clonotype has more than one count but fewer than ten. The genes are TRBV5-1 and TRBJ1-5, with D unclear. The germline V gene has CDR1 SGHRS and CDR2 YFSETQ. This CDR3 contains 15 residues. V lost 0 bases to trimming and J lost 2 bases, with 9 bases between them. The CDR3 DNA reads TGCGCCAGCAGCTTGGCGTCTTCCGGCAATCAGCCCCAGCATTTT. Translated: CASSLASSGNQPQHF.

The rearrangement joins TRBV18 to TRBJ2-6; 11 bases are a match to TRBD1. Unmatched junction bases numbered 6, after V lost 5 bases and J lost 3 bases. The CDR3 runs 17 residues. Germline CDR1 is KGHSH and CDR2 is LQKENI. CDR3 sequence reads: CASSFGQGAIGANVLTF. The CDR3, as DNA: TGTGCCAGCTCATTCGGACAGGGGGCTATTGGGGCCAACGTCCTGACTTTC. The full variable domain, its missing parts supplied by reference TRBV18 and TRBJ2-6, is NAGVMQNPRHLVRRRGQEARLRCSPMKGHSHVYWYRQLPEEGLKFMVYLQKENIIDESGMPKERFSAEFPKEGPSILRIQQVVRGDSAAYFCASSFGQGAIGANVLTFGAGSRLTVL.

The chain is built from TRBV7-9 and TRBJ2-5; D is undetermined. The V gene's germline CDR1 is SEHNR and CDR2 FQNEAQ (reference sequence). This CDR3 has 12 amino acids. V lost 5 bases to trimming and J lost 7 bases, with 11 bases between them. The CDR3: CASSRLLGTQYF. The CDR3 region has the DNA TGTGCCAGCAGCCGTCTCTTGGGGACCCAGTACTTC.